This TCR beta chain came from a study of blood T cell repertoires in COVID-19. As for the study in general: T cells, B-cell-depleted T cells, or PBMCs supplied cDNA or gDNA.

V lost 2 bases, J lost 3 bases, and 13 bases lay in between. The germline gives CDR1 SGHAT, CDR2 FQNNGV. CDR3 length: 15 residues. Original analysis: Counts of nucleated cells, estimated from reference gene primer amplification, were obtained. Repertoires were generated with immunoSEQ multiplex PCR, while TCRdb's copy carries only in-frame clones and drops some. D and trimming were read from the DNA, whereas the V and J calls and clone size are those reported in that table. This sample yields fewer than 200,000 clones, of which around 80% are seen a single time; approximately 8.7% belongs to the top ten.

The chain links TRBV11-2 to TRBJ1-1, with D perhaps matching TRBD1 (6 bases). Sample: peripheral blood. The clonotype was recovered from a woman in her 70s with acute or convalescent COVID-19. Written as DNA, the CDR3 is TGTGCCAGCAGCTTACAACAGGGTTTGCACACTGAAGCTTTCTTT. It encodes CASSLQQGLHTEAFF.